This T cell receptor beta chain was captured in a study of blood T cell repertoires in COVID-19. Whole-study context: Sites across the United States, Italy and Spain contributed samples from acute and convalescent COVID-19. PBMCs, B-cell-depleted T cells, or T cells provided the cDNA or gDNA that made up the material.

The length of the CDR3 is 18 residues. Germline CDR1 and CDR2: SGDLS and YYNGEE. V was clipped by 0 bases and J by 0 bases, with 16 bases between them. Original analysis: Reference gene primer amplification in the assay estimated nucleated cell counts. Sequencing used immunoSEQ multiplex PCR; TCRdb keeps in-frame clones, though not all of them. The D gene and trimming were derived from the DNA, and the V and J assignments and clone size from that table. The data contain roughly 140,000 clones, just under 80% of them singletons. This receptor was identified in a woman between 55 and 75 years old with acute or convalescent COVID-19. The sequenced material came from peripheral blood. The genes are TRBV9 and TRBJ1-3, with D possibly matching TRBD1 (5 bases). The CDR3 DNA is TGTGCCAGCAGCGTAGAGGGGATTCAGGCCATCTCTGGAAACACCATATATTTT. Encoded protein: CASSVEGIQAISGNTIYF.